The rows below give T cell receptor beta chains drawn from one sample of a study of blood T cell repertoires in COVID-19. Data came from immunoSEQ multiplex PCR; TCRdb stores just in-frame clones and leaves some out. The data contain some 130,000 clones, less than 90% of them singletons. Sequencing was done on a sample of PBMCs or T cells enriched from blood (not recorded which). These TCRs come from a man aged 25 to 40 who had recovered from COVID-19. Both conserved end residues are part of each CDR3. Each record gives: J gene, V gene, clone size, D gene, CDR3 DNA, CDR3 protein. D genes are given only for firm matches. The size of a clone is reported for some rows only, either as once, few or many, or as a class for expanded clones.

J gene: TRBJ1-6
V gene: TRBV6-5
clone size: .
D gene: TRBD1
CDR3 DNA: TGTGCCAGCAGGCGGGGACAGATACATTCACCCCTCCACTTT
CDR3 protein: CASRRGQIHSPLHF

J gene: TRBJ2-1
V gene: TRBV18
clone size: .
D gene: .
CDR3 DNA: TGTGCCAGCTCACCCCAGGACTGGAATGAGCAGTTCTTC
CDR3 protein: CASSPQDWNEQFF

J gene: TRBJ1-4
V gene: TRBV5-5
clone size: .
D gene: .
CDR3 DNA: TGTGCCAGCAGCCCGGCGGGGCTAACTAATGAAAAACTGTTTTTT
CDR3 protein: CASSPAGLTNEKLFF

J gene: TRBJ1-5
V gene: TRBV19
clone size: .
D gene: .
CDR3 DNA: TGTGCCAGTAGCCCCACACAGGAATTATATAGCAATCAGCCCCAGCATTTT
CDR3 protein: CASSPTQELYSNQPQHF

J gene: TRBJ2-2
V gene: TRBV4-1
clone size: .
D gene: TRBD1
CDR3 DNA: TGCGCCAGCGTGAGCATCCAGGGGGCCACCGGGGAGCTGTTTTTT
CDR3 protein: CASVSIQGATGELFF

J gene: TRBJ2-5
V gene: TRBV6-5
clone size: .
D gene: .
CDR3 DNA: TGTGCCAGCAGACGGGGGGCACTAGCGGAGACCCAGTACTTC
CDR3 protein: CASRRGALAETQYF

J gene: TRBJ1-1
V gene: TRBV6-5
clone size: .
D gene: .
CDR3 DNA: TGTGCCAGCAGTCTGGACATTTTGAACACTGAAGCTTTCTTT
CDR3 protein: CASSLDILNTEAFF

J gene: TRBJ1-1
V gene: TRBV5-4
clone size: few
D gene: .
CDR3 DNA: TGTGCCAGCAGCACGGGAAATCGGATTGAAGCTTTCTTT
CDR3 protein: CASSTGNRIEAFF

J gene: TRBJ1-5
V gene: TRBV6-5
clone size: .
D gene: TRBD1
CDR3 DNA: TGTGCCAGCAGCACAGGACAGGGCGGGGCTCAGCCCCAGCATTTT
CDR3 protein: CASSTGQGGAQPQHF

J gene: TRBJ1-2
V gene: TRBV5-1
clone size: .
D gene: .
CDR3 DNA: TGCGCCAGCAGCTTGGGACGGGACTACTATGGCTACACCTTC
CDR3 protein: CASSLGRDYYGYTF

J gene: TRBJ2-7
V gene: TRBV27
clone size: .
D gene: .
CDR3 DNA: TGTGCCAGCAGTTTTTTCAGAGGCGAGCAGTACTTC
CDR3 protein: CASSFFRGEQYF

J gene: TRBJ2-3
V gene: TRBV18
clone size: .
D gene: .
CDR3 DNA: TGTGCCAGCTCACCGATGTGGACAGATAGCACAGATACGCAGTATTTT
CDR3 protein: CASSPMWTDSTDTQYF

J gene: TRBJ1-3
V gene: TRBV9
clone size: .
D gene: .
CDR3 DNA: TGTGCCAGCAGCGTAGGAACAAACAGGGTTGGAAACACCATATATTTT
CDR3 protein: CASSVGTNRVGNTIYF

J gene: TRBJ2-7
V gene: TRBV16
clone size: .
D gene: .
CDR3 DNA: TGTGCCAGCAGCCAATCGCGCTACGAGCAGTACTTC
CDR3 protein: CASSQSRYEQYF

J gene: TRBJ2-3
V gene: TRBV19
clone size: .
D gene: TRBD1
CDR3 DNA: TGTGCCAGTAGTATAGATAACAGGGGTGGCACAGATACGCAGTATTTT
CDR3 protein: CASSIDNRGGTDTQYF

J gene: TRBJ2-3
V gene: TRBV27
clone size: .
D gene: TRBD2
CDR3 DNA: TGTGCCAGCAGTTCCGGACTAGCGGCTAGCACAGATACGCAGTATTTT
CDR3 protein: CASSSGLAASTDTQYF

J gene: TRBJ2-7
V gene: TRBV18
clone size: .
D gene: TRBD1
CDR3 DNA: TGTGCCAGCTCACCATCGACAGGGCGTAACTCCTACGAGCAGTACTTC
CDR3 protein: CASSPSTGRNSYEQYF

J gene: TRBJ1-5
V gene: TRBV6-1
clone size: .
D gene: .
CDR3 DNA: TGTGCCAGCAGTGAAGAGAGGGTCAGCAATCAGCCCCAGCATTTT
CDR3 protein: CASSEERVSNQPQHF

J gene: TRBJ1-3
V gene: TRBV19
clone size: .
D gene: .
CDR3 DNA: TGTGCCAGTAGTATCGTACAGGGTTCTGGAAACACCATATATTTT
CDR3 protein: CASSIVQGSGNTIYF

J gene: TRBJ2-1
V gene: TRBV20-1
clone size: .
D gene: .
CDR3 DNA: TGCAGTGCTAGTCCTCCTACGGGTAGCGAATACAATGAGCAGTTCTTC
CDR3 protein: CSASPPTGSEYNEQFF

J gene: TRBJ2-5
V gene: TRBV6-6
clone size: .
D gene: TRBD1
CDR3 DNA: TGTGCCAGCAGTTACTCGGCACAGGGGGTTAAAGAGACCCAGTACTTC
CDR3 protein: CASSYSAQGVKETQYF

J gene: TRBJ1-1
V gene: TRBV30
clone size: .
D gene: .
CDR3 DNA: TGTGCCTGGAGTGTACGTAGGAGGGACACTGAAGCTTTCTTT
CDR3 protein: CAWSVRRRDTEAFF

J gene: TRBJ2-7
V gene: TRBV5-1
clone size: .
D gene: TRBD2
CDR3 DNA: TGCGCCAGCAGCCCCCAAAGTGCTAGCGGGAGGAGGCTGTACTTC
CDR3 protein: CASSPQSASGRRLYF

J gene: TRBJ1-1
V gene: TRBV2
clone size: .
D gene: .
CDR3 DNA: TGTGCCAGCAGGCCGGTGGCAGGCGTTATGGCTGAAGCTTTCTTT
CDR3 protein: CASRPVAGVMAEAFF

J gene: TRBJ2-4
V gene: TRBV12-3/TRBV12-4
clone size: .
D gene: .
CDR3 DNA: TGTGCCAGCAGTGATGGCGCCAAAAACATTCAGTACTTC
CDR3 protein: CASSDGAKNIQYF

J gene: TRBJ2-1
V gene: TRBV19
clone size: .
D gene: TRBD2
CDR3 DNA: TGTGCCAGTAGGGGGGGAGGGGACGCGATCCGGAATGAGCAGTTCTTC
CDR3 protein: CASRGGGDAIRNEQFF

J gene: TRBJ2-1
V gene: TRBV18
clone size: .
D gene: TRBD1
CDR3 DNA: TGTGCCAGCTCACCACCATTGGACAGGGGGCGAGGTGAGCAGTTCTTC
CDR3 protein: CASSPPLDRGRGEQFF

J gene: TRBJ1-6
V gene: TRBV7-8
clone size: .
D gene: TRBD1
CDR3 DNA: TGTGCCAGCAGCTTAAGGGGGGTACAGGGGGGTTCACCCCTCCACTTT
CDR3 protein: CASSLRGVQGGSPLHF

J gene: TRBJ2-2
V gene: TRBV3-1/TRBV3-2
clone size: once
D gene: TRBD2
CDR3 DNA: TGTGCCAGCAGCCCGAGGACTAGCGGGGCAGGGACCGGGGAGCTGTTTTTT
CDR3 protein: CASSPRTSGAGTGELFF

J gene: TRBJ2-7
V gene: TRBV6-5
clone size: .
D gene: TRBD2
CDR3 DNA: TGTGCCAGCAGTTACTCGGCTAGCGGGAGGCACGAGCAGTACTTC
CDR3 protein: CASSYSASGRHEQYF

J gene: TRBJ1-4
V gene: TRBV5-1
clone size: once
D gene: .
CDR3 DNA: TGCGCCAGCAGCCTGGACGCGGGGAGGGAAAAACTGTTTTTT
CDR3 protein: CASSLDAGREKLFF

J gene: TRBJ2-7
V gene: TRBV6-2/TRBV6-3
clone size: .
D gene: TRBD2
CDR3 DNA: TGTGCCAGCAGTGCCGGGACTAGCGACTCCTACGAGCAGTACTTC
CDR3 protein: CASSAGTSDSYEQYF

J gene: TRBJ1-2
V gene: TRBV11-2
clone size: .
D gene: .
CDR3 DNA: TGTGCCAGCGGCCCCGGGCCGGCGGGCTATGGCTACACCTTC
CDR3 protein: CASGPGPAGYGYTF

J gene: TRBJ1-2
V gene: TRBV5-6
clone size: once
D gene: .
CDR3 DNA: TGTGCCAGCAGCTCTGGACAGTTTAACTATGGCTACACCTTC
CDR3 protein: CASSSGQFNYGYTF

J gene: TRBJ1-5
V gene: TRBV30
clone size: .
D gene: .
CDR3 DNA: TGTGCCTGGAAGGAGAAGGGGAGCAATCAGCCCCAGCATTTT
CDR3 protein: CAWKEKGSNQPQHF

J gene: TRBJ1-6
V gene: TRBV2
clone size: .
D gene: .
CDR3 DNA: TGTGCCAGGAGCGGGAGGGGAGGGGATAATTCACCCCTCCACTTT
CDR3 protein: CARSGRGGDNSPLHF

J gene: TRBJ1-2
V gene: TRBV29-1
clone size: once
D gene: .
CDR3 DNA: TGCAGCGTTGAAGACAGGGGCTATGGCTACACCTTC
CDR3 protein: CSVEDRGYGYTF

J gene: TRBJ1-3
V gene: TRBV11-3
clone size: once
D gene: .
CDR3 DNA: TGTGCCAGCTACTCTGGAAACACCATATATTTT
CDR3 protein: CASYSGNTIYF

J gene: TRBJ1-5
V gene: TRBV19
clone size: many
D gene: TRBD1
CDR3 DNA: TGTGCCAGTAGCAGCCGGGACAGAGGCTGGAATCAGCCCCAGCATTTT
CDR3 protein: CASSSRDRGWNQPQHF

J gene: TRBJ1-5
V gene: TRBV6-2/TRBV6-3
clone size: .
D gene: .
CDR3 DNA: TGTGCCAGCAGTCTGGGAGCTCAGAGCCTGAGTCAGCCCCAGCATTTT
CDR3 protein: CASSLGAQSLSQPQHF

J gene: TRBJ1-1
V gene: TRBV6-5
clone size: .
D gene: .
CDR3 DNA: TGTGCCAGCAGTTACCGCCGCACGGGGGGTGGCACTGAAGCTTTCTTT
CDR3 protein: CASSYRRTGGGTEAFF

J gene: TRBJ2-1
V gene: TRBV5-1
clone size: .
D gene: .
CDR3 DNA: TGCGCCAGCAGCTCACAAGCGGCTAGCTCCTACAATGAGCAGTTCTTC
CDR3 protein: CASSSQAASSYNEQFF

J gene: TRBJ1-3
V gene: TRBV3-1/TRBV3-2
clone size: .
D gene: .
CDR3 DNA: TGTGCCAGCAGCCAAGTTACAGGCTCTGGAAACACCATATATTTT
CDR3 protein: CASSQVTGSGNTIYF

J gene: TRBJ2-2
V gene: TRBV5-4
clone size: .
D gene: .
CDR3 DNA: TGTGCCAGCAGCTTGGACAGGGTTACCGGGGAGCTGTTTTTT
CDR3 protein: CASSLDRVTGELFF

J gene: TRBJ2-1
V gene: TRBV3-1/TRBV3-2
clone size: .
D gene: .
CDR3 DNA: TGTGCCAGCAGCCAAGATATTAAAGGAGGGAGTCCCTACAATGAGCAGTTCTTC
CDR3 protein: CASSQDIKGGSPYNEQFF

J gene: TRBJ2-5
V gene: TRBV5-1
clone size: .
D gene: .
CDR3 DNA: TGCGCCAGCAGCTTGGACGGGACAATACAAGAGACCCAGTACTTC
CDR3 protein: CASSLDGTIQETQYF